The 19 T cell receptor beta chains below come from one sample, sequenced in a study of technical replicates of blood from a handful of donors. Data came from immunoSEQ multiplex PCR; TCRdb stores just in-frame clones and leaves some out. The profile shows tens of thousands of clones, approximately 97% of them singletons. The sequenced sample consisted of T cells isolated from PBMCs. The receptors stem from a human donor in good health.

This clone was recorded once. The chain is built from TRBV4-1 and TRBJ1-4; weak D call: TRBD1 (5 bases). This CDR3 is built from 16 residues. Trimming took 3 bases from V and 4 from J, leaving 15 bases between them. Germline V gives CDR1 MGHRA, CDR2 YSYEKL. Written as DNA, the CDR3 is TGCGCCAGCAGCCAGTGGAGGGGAGGGGATAATGAAAAACTGTTTTTT. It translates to CASSQWRGGDNEKLFF.

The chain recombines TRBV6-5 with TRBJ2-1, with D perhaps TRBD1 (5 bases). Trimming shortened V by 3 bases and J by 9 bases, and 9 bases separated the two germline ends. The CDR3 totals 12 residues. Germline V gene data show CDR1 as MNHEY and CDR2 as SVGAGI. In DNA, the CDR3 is TGTGCCAGCAGTTATGGGGCGAGTGAGCAGTTCTTC. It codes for CASSYGASEQFF.

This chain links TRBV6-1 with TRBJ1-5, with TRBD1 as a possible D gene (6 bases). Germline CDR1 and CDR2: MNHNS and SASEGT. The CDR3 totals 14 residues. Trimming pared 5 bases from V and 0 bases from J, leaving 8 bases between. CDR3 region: CASSHRDSNQPQHF. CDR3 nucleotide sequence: TGTGCCAGCAGTCACAGGGATAGCAATCAGCCCCAGCATTTT.

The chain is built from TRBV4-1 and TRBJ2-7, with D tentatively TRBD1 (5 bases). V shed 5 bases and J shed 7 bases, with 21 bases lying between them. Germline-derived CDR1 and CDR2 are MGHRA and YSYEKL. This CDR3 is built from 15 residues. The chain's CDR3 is CASSYPGSSALEQYF. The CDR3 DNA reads TGCGCCAGCAGCTACCCAGGGTCCTCCGCACTAGAGCAGTACTTC.

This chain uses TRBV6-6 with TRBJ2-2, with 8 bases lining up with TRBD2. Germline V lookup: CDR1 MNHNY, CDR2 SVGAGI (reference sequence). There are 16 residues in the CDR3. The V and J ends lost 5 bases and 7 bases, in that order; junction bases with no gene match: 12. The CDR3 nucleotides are TGTGCCAGCAGTCCGCGGGAGGAACGGGCCGACGGGGAGCTGTTTTTT. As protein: CASSPREERADGELFF.

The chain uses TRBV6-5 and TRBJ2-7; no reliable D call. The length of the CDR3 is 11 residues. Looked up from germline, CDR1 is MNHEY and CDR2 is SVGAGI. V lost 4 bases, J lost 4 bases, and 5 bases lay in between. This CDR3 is CASSSLYEQYF. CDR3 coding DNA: TGTGCCAGCAGTTCTTTGTACGAGCAGTACTTC.

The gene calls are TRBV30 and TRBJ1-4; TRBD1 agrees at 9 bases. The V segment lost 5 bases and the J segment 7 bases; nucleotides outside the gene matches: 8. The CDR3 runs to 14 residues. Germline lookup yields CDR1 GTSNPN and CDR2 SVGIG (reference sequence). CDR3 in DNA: TGTGCCTGGGGGGCCGGGACAGGGATTGAAAAACTGTTTTTT. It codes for CAWGAGTGIEKLFF. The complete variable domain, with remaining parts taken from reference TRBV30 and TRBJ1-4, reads SQTIHQWPATLVQPVGSPLSLECTVEGTSNPNLYWYRQAAGRGLQLLFYSVGIGQISSEVPQNLSASRPQDRQFILSSKKLLLSDSGFYLCAWGAGTGIEKLFFGSGTQLSVL.

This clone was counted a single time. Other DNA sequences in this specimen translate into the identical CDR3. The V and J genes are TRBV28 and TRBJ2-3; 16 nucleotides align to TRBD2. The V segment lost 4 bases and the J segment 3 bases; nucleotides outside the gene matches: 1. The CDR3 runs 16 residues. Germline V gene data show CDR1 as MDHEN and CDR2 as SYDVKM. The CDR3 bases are TGTGCCAGCAGTTCGGGACTAGCGGGAGGGACAGATACGCAGTATTTT. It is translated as CASSSGLAGGTDTQYF.

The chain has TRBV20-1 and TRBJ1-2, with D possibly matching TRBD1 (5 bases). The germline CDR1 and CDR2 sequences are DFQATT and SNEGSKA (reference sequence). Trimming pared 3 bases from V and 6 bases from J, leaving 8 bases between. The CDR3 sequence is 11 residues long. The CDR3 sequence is CSARGLNGYTF. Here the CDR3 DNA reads TGCAGTGCTAGGGGACTTAATGGCTACACCTTC.

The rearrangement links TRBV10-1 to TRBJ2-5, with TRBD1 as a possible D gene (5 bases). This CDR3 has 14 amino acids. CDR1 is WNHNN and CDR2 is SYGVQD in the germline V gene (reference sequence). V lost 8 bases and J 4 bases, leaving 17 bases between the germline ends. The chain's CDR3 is CASANQGWGETQYF. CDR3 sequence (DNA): TGCGCCAGCGCGAACCAGGGTTGGGGAGAGACCCAGTACTTC.

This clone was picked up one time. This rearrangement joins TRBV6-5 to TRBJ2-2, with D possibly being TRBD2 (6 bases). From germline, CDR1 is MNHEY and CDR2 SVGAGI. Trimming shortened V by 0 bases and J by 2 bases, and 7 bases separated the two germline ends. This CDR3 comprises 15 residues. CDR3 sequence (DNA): TGTGCCAGCAGTTACTCTGCGGGAAACACCGGGGAGCTGTTTTTT. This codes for CASSYSAGNTGELFF.

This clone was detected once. CDR3 amino acids: CASSSVVKRNYGYTF. In DNA, the CDR3 is TGTGCCAGCAGCTCCGTCGTGAAGCGGAACTATGGCTACACCTTC. J is TRBJ1-2 and V is TRBV13; unclear D gene. Trimming removed 4 bases at V and 2 bases at J, with 14 bases between. The germline gives CDR1 PRHDT, CDR2 FYEKMQ (reference sequence). The CDR3 has 15 amino acids.

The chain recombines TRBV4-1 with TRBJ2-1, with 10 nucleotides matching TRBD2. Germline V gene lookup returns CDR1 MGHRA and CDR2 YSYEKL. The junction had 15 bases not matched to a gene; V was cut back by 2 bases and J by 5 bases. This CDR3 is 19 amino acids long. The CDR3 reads CASSQTSGNVPRRHNEQFF. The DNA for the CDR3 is TGCGCCAGCAGCCAAACTAGCGGGAACGTCCCTCGGAGGCACAATGAGCAGTTCTTC.

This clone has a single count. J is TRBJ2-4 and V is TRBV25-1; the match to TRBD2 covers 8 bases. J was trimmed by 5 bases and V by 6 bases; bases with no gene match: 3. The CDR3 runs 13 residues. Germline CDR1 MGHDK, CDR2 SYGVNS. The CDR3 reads CASRDGGENIQYF. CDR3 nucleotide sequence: TGTGCCAGCAGGGACGGGGGGGAAAACATTCAGTACTTC.

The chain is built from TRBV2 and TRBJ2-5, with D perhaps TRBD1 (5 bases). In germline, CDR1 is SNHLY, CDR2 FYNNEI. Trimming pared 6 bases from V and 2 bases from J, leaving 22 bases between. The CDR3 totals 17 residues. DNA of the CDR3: TGTGCCAGCAGCCGACAGCCCCTGACCGTCTTACAAGAGACCCAGTACTTC. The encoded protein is CASSRQPLTVLQETQYF.

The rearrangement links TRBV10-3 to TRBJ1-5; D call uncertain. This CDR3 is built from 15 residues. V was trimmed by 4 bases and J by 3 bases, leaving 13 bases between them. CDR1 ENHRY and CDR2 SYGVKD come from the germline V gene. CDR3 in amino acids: CAISATGVLNQPQHF. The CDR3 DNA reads TGTGCCATCAGTGCCACCGGGGTGCTCAATCAGCCCCAGCATTTT.

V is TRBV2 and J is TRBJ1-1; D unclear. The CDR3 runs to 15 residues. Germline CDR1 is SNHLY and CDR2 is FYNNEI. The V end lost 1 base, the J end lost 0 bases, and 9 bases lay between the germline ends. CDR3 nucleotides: TGTGCCAGCAGTGAAGGGGCCAGTGTGAACACTGAAGCTTTCTTT. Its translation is CASSEGASVNTEAFF.

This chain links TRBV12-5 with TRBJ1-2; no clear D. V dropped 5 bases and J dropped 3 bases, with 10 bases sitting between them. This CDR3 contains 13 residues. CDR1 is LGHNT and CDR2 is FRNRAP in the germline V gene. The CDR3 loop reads CASGNDKYYGYTF. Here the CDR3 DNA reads TGTGCTAGTGGTAACGACAAGTACTATGGCTACACCTTC.

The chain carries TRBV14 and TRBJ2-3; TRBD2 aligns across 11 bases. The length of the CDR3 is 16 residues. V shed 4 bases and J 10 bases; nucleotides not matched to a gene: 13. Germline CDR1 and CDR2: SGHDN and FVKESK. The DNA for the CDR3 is TGTGCCAGCAGCCCGACCCTAGCGGGAGGTTCCTTCGCGCAGTATTTT. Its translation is CASSPTLAGGSFAQYF. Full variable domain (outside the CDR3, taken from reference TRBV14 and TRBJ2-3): EAGVTQFPSHSVIEKGQTVTLRCDPISGHDNLYWYRRVMGKEIKFLLHFVKESKQDESGMPNNRFLAERTGGTYSTLKVQPAELEDSGVYFCASSPTLAGGSFAQYFGPGTRLTVL.